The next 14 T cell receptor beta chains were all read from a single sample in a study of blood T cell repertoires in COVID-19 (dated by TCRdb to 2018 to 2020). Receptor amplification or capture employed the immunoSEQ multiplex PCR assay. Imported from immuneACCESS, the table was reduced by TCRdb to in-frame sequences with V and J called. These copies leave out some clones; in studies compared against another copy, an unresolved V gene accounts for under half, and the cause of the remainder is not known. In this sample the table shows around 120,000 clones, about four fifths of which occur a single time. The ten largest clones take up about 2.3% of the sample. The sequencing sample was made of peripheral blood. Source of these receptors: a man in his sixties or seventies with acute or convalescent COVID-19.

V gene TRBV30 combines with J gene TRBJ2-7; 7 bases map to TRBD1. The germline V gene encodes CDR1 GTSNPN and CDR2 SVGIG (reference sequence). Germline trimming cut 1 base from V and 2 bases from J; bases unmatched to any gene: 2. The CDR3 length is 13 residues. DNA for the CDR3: TGTGCCTGGAGTGCCGGGACAGCCTACGAGCAGTACTTC. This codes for CAWSAGTAYEQYF.

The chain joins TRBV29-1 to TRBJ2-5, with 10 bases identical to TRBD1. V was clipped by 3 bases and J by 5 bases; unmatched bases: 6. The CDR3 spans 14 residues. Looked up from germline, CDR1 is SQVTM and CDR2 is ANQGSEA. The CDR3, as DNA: TGCAGCGTTGATCCAGGACAGGGGGGCGAGACCCAGTACTTC. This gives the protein CSVDPGQGGETQYF.

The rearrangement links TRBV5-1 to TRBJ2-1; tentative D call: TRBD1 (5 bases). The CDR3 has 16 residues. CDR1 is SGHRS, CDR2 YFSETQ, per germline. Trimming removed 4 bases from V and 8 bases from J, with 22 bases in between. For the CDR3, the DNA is TGCGCCAGCAGCCCAGGAGCCAGGGCCCCTTGGGATGAGCAGTTCTTC. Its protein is CASSPGARAPWDEQFF. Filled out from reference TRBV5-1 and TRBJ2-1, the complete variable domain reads KAGVTQTPRYLIKTRGQQVTLSCSPISGHRSVSWYQQTPGQGLQFLFEYFSETQRNKGNFPGRFSGRQFSNSRSEMNVSTLELGDSALYLCASSPGARAPWDEQFFGPGTRLTVL.

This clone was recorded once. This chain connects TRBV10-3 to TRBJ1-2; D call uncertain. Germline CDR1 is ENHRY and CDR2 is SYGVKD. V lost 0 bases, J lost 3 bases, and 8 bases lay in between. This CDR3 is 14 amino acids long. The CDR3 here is CAISESYRDYGYTF. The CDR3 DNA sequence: TGTGCCATCAGTGAGTCGTACCGAGACTATGGCTACACCTTC.

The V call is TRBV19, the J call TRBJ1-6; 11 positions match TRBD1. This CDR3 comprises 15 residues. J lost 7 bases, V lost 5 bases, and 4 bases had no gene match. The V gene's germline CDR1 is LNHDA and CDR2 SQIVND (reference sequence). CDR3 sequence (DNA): TGTGCCAGTAGTCACGGGGACAGGGGGAATTCACCCCTCCACTTT. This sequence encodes CASSHGDRGNSPLHF.

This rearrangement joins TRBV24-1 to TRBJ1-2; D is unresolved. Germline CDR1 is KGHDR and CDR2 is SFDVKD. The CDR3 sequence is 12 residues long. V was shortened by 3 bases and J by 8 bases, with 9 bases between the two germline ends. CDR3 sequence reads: CATSDPTGGYTF. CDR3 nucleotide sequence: TGTGCCACCAGTGATCCCACGGGGGGCTACACCTTC.

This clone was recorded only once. CDR3 coding DNA: TGTGCCAGCAGCCCCGTTTTTTCTGGACAGGGGCAACCCAAAAACATTCAGTACTTC. Protein product: CASSPVFSGQGQPKNIQYF. The V and J genes are TRBV7-8 and TRBJ2-4, with 9 bases that match TRBD1. The CDR3 runs 19 residues. The junction had 16 bases not matched to a gene; V was cut back by 5 bases and J by 2 bases. Germline assignment: CDR1 SGHVS and CDR2 FQNEAQ.

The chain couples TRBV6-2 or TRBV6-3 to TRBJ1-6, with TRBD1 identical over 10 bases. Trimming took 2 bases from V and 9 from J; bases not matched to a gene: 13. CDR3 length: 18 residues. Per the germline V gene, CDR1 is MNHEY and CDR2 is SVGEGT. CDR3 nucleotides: TGTGCCAGCAGTTACCACCTACCGGACAGGGGGAATAGTTCACCCCTCCACTTT. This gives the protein CASSYHLPDRGNSSPLHF.

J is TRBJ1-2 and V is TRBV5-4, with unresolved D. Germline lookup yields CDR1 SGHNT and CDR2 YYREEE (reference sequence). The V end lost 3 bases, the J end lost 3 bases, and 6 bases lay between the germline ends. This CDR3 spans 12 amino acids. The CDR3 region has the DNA TGTGCCAGCAGCTCCGACTACTATGGCTACACCTTC. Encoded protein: CASSSDYYGYTF.

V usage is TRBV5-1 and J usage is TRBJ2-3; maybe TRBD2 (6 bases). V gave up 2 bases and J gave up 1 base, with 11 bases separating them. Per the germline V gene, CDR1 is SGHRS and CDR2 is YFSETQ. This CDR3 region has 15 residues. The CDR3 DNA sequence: TGCGCCAGCAGCTTAGAATGGGGGGGCACAGATACGCAGTATTTT. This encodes CASSLEWGGTDTQYF.

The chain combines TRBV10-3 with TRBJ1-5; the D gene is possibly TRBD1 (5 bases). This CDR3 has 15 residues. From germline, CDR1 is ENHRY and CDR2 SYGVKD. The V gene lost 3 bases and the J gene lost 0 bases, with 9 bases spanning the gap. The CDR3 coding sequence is TGTGCCATCAGTGAAGGAGGGGATAGCAATCAGCCCCAGCATTTT. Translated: CAISEGGDSNQPQHF.

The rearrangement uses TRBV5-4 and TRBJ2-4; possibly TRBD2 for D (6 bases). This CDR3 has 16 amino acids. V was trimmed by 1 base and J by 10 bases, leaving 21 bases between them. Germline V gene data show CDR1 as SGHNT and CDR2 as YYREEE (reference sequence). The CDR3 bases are TGTGCCAGCAGCTTGAAGCGTCGACTAGGTTTATGGATTCAGTACTTC. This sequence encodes CASSLKRRLGLWIQYF.

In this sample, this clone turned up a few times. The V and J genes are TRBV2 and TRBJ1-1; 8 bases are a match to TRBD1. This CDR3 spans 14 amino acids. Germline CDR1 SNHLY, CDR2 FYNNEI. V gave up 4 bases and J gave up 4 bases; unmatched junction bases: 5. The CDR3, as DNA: TGTGCCAGCAGTGGTACAGGGGGGGGCACTGAAGCTTTCTTT. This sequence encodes CASSGTGGGTEAFF.

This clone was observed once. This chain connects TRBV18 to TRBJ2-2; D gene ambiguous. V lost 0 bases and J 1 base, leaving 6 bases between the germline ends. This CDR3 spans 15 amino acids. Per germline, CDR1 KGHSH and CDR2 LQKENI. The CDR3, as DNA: TGTGCCAGCTCACCACCGGCAGGGAACACCGGGGAGCTGTTTTTT. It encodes CASSPPAGNTGELFF.